This entry features one TCR beta chain sequence. Source study methods: From reference gene primer amplification, estimates of nucleated cell counts were derived. This table comes from immunoSEQ multiplex PCR, and its TCRdb copy is limited to in-frame clones, with some not included. The V and J calls and the clone size are those of that table, but D and trimming were determined from the DNA. The sample includes under 300,000 clones, 75% to 90% of them seen just once. This specimen comes from a study of blood T cell repertoires in COVID-19. Overall study: Samples came from the United States, Italy and Spain, spanning acute and convalescent COVID-19. Nucleic acid was either cDNA or gDNA, and it came from T cells, B-cell-depleted T cells, or PBMCs.

CDR1 and CDR2 from the germline V gene are KGHSH and LQKENI. The CDR3 is 14 residues long. V dropped 6 bases and J dropped 4 bases, with 15 bases sitting between them. The rearrangement joins TRBV18 to TRBJ2-5; possibly TRBD1 for D (6 bases). The specimen was peripheral blood. The sequence was obtained from a man between 60 and 75 years old who had recovered from COVID-19. The CDR3, as DNA: TGTGCCAGCTCGCCCGGGACACCCCTAGAGACCCAGTACTTC. This gives the protein CASSPGTPLETQYF.